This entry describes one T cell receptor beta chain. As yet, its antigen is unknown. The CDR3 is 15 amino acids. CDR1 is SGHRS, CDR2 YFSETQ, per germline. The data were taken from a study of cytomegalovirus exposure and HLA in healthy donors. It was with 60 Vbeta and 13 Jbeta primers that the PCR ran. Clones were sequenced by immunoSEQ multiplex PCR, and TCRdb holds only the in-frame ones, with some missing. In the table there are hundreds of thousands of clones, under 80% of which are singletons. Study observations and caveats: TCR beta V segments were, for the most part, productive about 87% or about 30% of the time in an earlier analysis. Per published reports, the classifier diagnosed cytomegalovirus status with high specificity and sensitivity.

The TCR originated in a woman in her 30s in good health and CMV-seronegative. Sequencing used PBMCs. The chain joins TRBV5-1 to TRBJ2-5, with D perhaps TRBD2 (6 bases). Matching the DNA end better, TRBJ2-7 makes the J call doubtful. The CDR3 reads CASSPTGGRQDEQYF. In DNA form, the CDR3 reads TGCGCCAGCAGCCCAACAGGAGGGCGACAAGACGAGCAGTACTTC.